This TCR beta chain was captured in a study of OX40 agonist ivuxolimab in advanced cancers. Overall study: Of the patients, three showed partial responses, one with hepatocellular carcinoma and two with cutaneous melanoma. Findings and caveats of the study: The mean number of expanded clones was higher in CD8+ T cells than in CD4+.

Concerning this clone itself: The antigen is unknown.

TCRdb keeps only in-frame clones here, not all; method: immunoSEQ multiplex PCR. This sample carries around 84,000 clones, 85% to 95% of them seen once, and the ten largest clones take approximately 10%. CDR3 size: 18 residues. The V and J ends lost 1 base and 3 bases, in that order; junction bases with no gene match: 4. Germline V gene sequence: CDR1 SGHVS, CDR2 FNYEAQ. If patients had autoimmune disease history or systemic immunosuppression, they were excluded. This clonotype was sampled from an adult with an advanced solid tumor such as melanoma, head and neck, liver or kidney cancer. The V call is TRBV7-6, the J call TRBJ2-1, with 15 bases matching TRBD2. Here the sequenced sample was CD4+ or CD8+ T cells sorted from blood, taken in a trial of the OX40 agonist ivuxolimab. CDR3 sequence reads: CASSLGPGLAGGYNEQFF. CDR3 nucleotide sequence: TGTGCCAGCAGCTTAGGTCCGGGACTAGCGGGAGGCTACAATGAGCAGTTCTTC.